A single sample gave rise to the 10 T cell receptor beta chains below, sequenced in a study of shared clonotypes between healthy human individuals. Method: immunoSEQ multiplex PCR; TCRdb's copy keeps in-frame clones and lacks some. The repertoire has approximately 340,000 clones, 73% of them found once; the top ten carry about 9.4%. The sequenced sample consisted of memory CD4+ T cells sorted from blood. Subset defined: CD45RA-negative fraction. These receptors originate from a man in his thirties or forties in good health.

This chain's CDR3 is CASSPGGRSYNEQFF. The CDR3 nucleotides are TGTGCCAGCTCACCAGGTGGCCGCTCCTACAATGAGCAGTTCTTC. V and J are TRBV18 and TRBJ2-1; D gene uncertain. Germline V gene sequence: CDR1 KGHSH, CDR2 LQKENI. Trimming pared 2 bases from V and 0 bases from J, leaving 8 bases between. The CDR3 runs to 15 residues.

This sequence joins TRBV5-1 and TRBJ2-5; 7 bases are shared with TRBD2. The J call may be faulty, since TRBJ2-7 better matches the DNA end. The germline CDR1 and CDR2 sequences are SGHRS and YFSETQ. The CDR3 is made up of 14 amino acids. CDR3: CASSLEGLTYEQYF. CDR3 nucleotide sequence: TGCGCCAGCAGCTTGGAGGGACTAACCTACGAGCAGTACTTC.

V usage is TRBV5-4 and J usage is TRBJ2-1; weak D call: TRBD2 (6 bases). V gave up 1 base and J gave up 5 bases, with 13 bases separating them. This CDR3 has 15 amino acids. The germline CDR1 and CDR2 sequences are SGHNT and YYREEE (reference sequence). The CDR3 spells CASSLWSGGNNEQFF. In DNA form, the CDR3 reads TGTGCCAGCAGCTTGTGGTCTGGGGGGAACAATGAGCAGTTCTTC.

About this clone itself: The sample contains more than one DNA sequence encoding this CDR3. The chain joins TRBV19 to TRBJ2-5; D remains unclear. In germline, CDR1 is LNHDA, CDR2 SQIVND (reference sequence). V lost 4 bases, J lost 5 bases, and 5 bases lay in between. The CDR3 contains 11 residues. The CDR3 loop is CASSRWETQYF. The DNA of the CDR3 is TGTGCCAGTAGTAGGTGGGAGACCCAGTACTTC.

This chain connects TRBV7-8 to TRBJ2-5; D not resolved. The ends were cut back, 4 bases at V and 5 bases at J, with 11 bases in the middle. The length of the CDR3 is 13 residues. Germline V gene lookup returns CDR1 SGHVS and CDR2 FQNEAQ. The CDR3 DNA follows: TGTGCCAGCAGCTGGAGCCTTCGGGAGACCCAGTACTTC. Translating gives CASSWSLRETQYF. Complete variable domain (other parts from reference TRBV7-8 and TRBJ2-5): GAGVSQSPRYKVAKRGQDVALRCDPISGHVSLFWYQQALGQGPEFLTYFQNEAQLDKSGLPSDRFFAERPEGSVSTLKIQRTQQEDSAVYLCASSWSLRETQYFGPGTRLLVL.

The gene calls are TRBV28 and TRBJ2-7; D might be TRBD1 (5 bases). This CDR3 has 14 residues. Trimming cost V 6 bases and J 0 bases, with 12 bases left between them. Germline V CDR1 and CDR2: MDHEN, SYDVKM. The CDR3 spells CASSRTPFSYEQYF. In DNA form, the CDR3 reads TGTGCCAGCAGCCGGACACCCTTCTCCTACGAGCAGTACTTC.

This sequence joins TRBV30 and TRBJ1-4; no definite D call. V lost 6 bases to trimming and J lost 0 bases, with 8 bases between them. Germline V gives CDR1 GTSNPN, CDR2 SVGIG (reference sequence). The CDR3 consists of 13 residues. CDR3 DNA sequence: TGTGCCTGTTATACCGCAACTAATGAAAAACTGTTTTTT. Translated, it gives CACYTATNEKLFF.

This chain connects TRBV19 to TRBJ2-7; D call uncertain. Trimming removed 1 base from V and 5 bases from J, with 15 bases in between. The CDR3 length is 15 residues. Germline V CDR1 and CDR2: LNHDA, SQIVND (reference sequence). The CDR3 DNA follows: TGTGCCAGTAGTATAGGGTTAGGGTTCTTCAACGAGCAGTACTTC. Protein sequence: CASSIGLGFFNEQYF.

The genes are TRBV14 and TRBJ1-1; possibly TRBD1 for D (5 bases). Trimming stripped 0 bases from V and 2 bases from J, with 10 bases between. The CDR3 has 15 residues. CDR1 and CDR2 from the germline V gene are SGHDN and FVKESK. The DNA of the CDR3 is TGTGCCAGCAGCCAAGAAAACAGGTACAACACTGAAGCTTTCTTT. This codes for CASSQENRYNTEAFF.

The rearrangement joins TRBV2 to TRBJ1-2; TRBD1 matches 7 bases. The V gene's germline CDR1 is SNHLY and CDR2 FYNNEI. The CDR3 totals 14 residues. After removal of 5 bases from V and 8 bases from J, the junction contained 11 bases not matched to a gene. CDR3 protein: CASSIRSGTAGYTF. As DNA, the CDR3 is TGTGCCAGCAGTATTCGATCCGGGACAGCAGGCTACACCTTC.